The sequence of this T cell receptor (beta chain) was determined in a study of CD8 T cells in Susac syndrome. A quantity of about 0.45 to 1 ug RNA underwent reverse transcription using random hexamers. TCRdb analysed the immunoSEQ multiplex PCR reads with MiXCR anew, one entry per CDR3 protein. The data contain around 81,000 distinct CDR3 sequences, 94% of them seen just once; the ten biggest clones take up 0.85% to 1%. The CDR3 sequence is 15 residues long. The V end was cut by 2 bases, the J end by 0 bases, with 9 bases between. Germline lookup yields CDR1 LGHDT and CDR2 YNNKEL (reference sequence).

The origin of this receptor is a human donor with Susac syndrome. The sample taken for sequencing was CD8+ T cells from PBMCs. The chain links TRBV3-1 to TRBJ2-3, with D uncertain. The chain's CDR3 is CASSQWSSSTDTQYF. The CDR3 DNA follows: TGTGCCAGCAGCCAATGGAGTTCTAGCACAGATACGCAGTATTTT.